This entry features one T cell receptor beta chain sequence. Its antigen has not been determined. The record has no base qualities; no much larger clone is one base away. Trimming takes 0 bases from V and 4 bases from J, and the germline ends sit 13 bases apart. The germline V gene gives CDR1 as MNHEY and CDR2 as SVGAGI. From its cysteine to its phenylalanine, the CDR3 spans 16 amino acids. Only CDR3 DNA remains: 48 bases, in frame from the first base. The sample is drawn from a study of T-cell reconstitution after alpha-beta-depleted transplantation in children (dated by TCRdb to 2015 to 2016). About the study as a whole: The study quantitatively tracked T-cell immune reconstitution after TCRalphabeta/CD19-depleted allogeneic hematopoietic cell transplantation in children using TCR repertoire profiling.

The investigation overall reported the following: In some patients, the high TCRbeta diversity seen at day 60 was put down to recipient T cells and intrathymic progenitors that had survived conditioning. Over subsequent months, a decline in hyperexpanded clone frequencies was noted, and after one year, T-cell counts and TCRbeta diversity were mostly ascribed to newly produced T cells. About two months after transplant, the apparently early recovery of alphabetaT-cell counts reportedly depended on just several hundred clones that had expanded rapidly and came from non-depleted graft cells.

The treatment or condition label of this sample denotes: allogeneic hematopoietic cell transplantation with graft depleted of TCRalphabeta T cells and CD19 B cells. TCRalphabeta/CD19-depleted allogeneic hematopoietic cell grafts were given to the transplant recipients, all of whom were children. The library was produced with PCR. TCRdb shows the sequencer as Illumina HiSeq 2500. Molecular barcoding was employed in the preparation of TCR libraries, with unique molecular identifiers being used to normalize TCRbeta repertoire quantification. TCRdb itself trimmed the public reads at Q25 with fastp, ran MiXCR and retained productive beta chains. Merged by CDR3 protein, the rows form single entries marked with the most common genes and DNA. This sample is represented by some 550,000 distinct CDR3 sequences; under 25% of them were singletons. In total, the top ten clones hold about 14% of the sample.

This receptor chain uses TRBV6-5 and TRBJ1-3; the D gene identity is not certain. This specimen was PBMCs, mostly from graft donor cells, taken 360 days after TCRalphabeta/CD19-depleted stem cell transplant. The receptor comes from a boy under two years old who had a stem cell transplant for acute myeloid leukemia, so the T cells may come from the graft donor. The encoded CDR3 is CASSYSGDSYGNTIYF. The nucleotide sequence is given as TGTGCCAGCAGTTACTCTGGGGATTCATACGGAAACACCATATATTTT.